This T cell receptor beta chain is drawn from a study of T cells in Graves' hyperthyroidism and ophthalmopathy (dated 2019 in TCRdb). In terms of the full investigation: Peripheral blood was sampled at the time of initial diagnosis, prior to any treatment. For training and testing, the 100 or so patients in the discovery cohort were randomly divided in a 7:3 ratio. The study also compared thyroid tissue and blood T-cell repertoires from roughly six Graves' hyperthyroidism patients. The paper describes TCR Vbeta CDR3 sequencing of about 140 peripheral blood samples, made up of some 42 ophthalmopathy patients, roughly 80 hyperthyroidism patients and some 17 progressor patients. After sampling, hyperthyroidism patients received methimazole starting at 30 mg daily, and ophthalmopathy patients received high-dose intravenous methylprednisolone. Prospective prediction of ophthalmopathy was tested in an independent validation cohort consisting of 18 to 20 hyperthyroidism patients and around 16 patients who later progressed to ophthalmopathy. To identify TCR V-J signatures that set the groups apart, the researchers used a discovery cohort of 100 or so patients, made up of 40 to 45 with Graves' ophthalmopathy and around 58 with stable Graves' hyperthyroidism. Beyond this particular receptor, the publication reports: Sample size was not statistically predetermined, and blinding of investigators to group allocation was not performed. Blood samples also contained most of the expanded thyroid clonotypes (frequency above 0.001), which suggests that blood repertoires may reflect thyroid immune responses. Ophthalmopathy was separated from stable hyperthyroidism by a 13 V-J signature model, with around 90% sensitivity and about 81% specificity obtained in cross-validation and 80%/75% obtained in testing. In validation, progression to ophthalmopathy was predicted by the model with around 71% sensitivity and under 85% specificity, a median of 6.5 months before onset.

Stable Graves' hyperthyroidism was defined as the absence of progression to ophthalmopathy over 18 months of follow-up. Hyperthyroidism patients were newly diagnosed, had a disease duration of under 2 months, and were aged 18 to 65 years. Any patient with an uncontrolled infection, another autoimmune disease, pregnancy or lactation was excluded. Diagnoses were based on clinical symptoms, serum thyroxine and TRAb, thyroid ultrasound and orbital computed tomography. Ficoll-Paque density gradient centrifugation was used to isolate PBMCs from 8 to 10 ml of fresh peripheral blood. Total RNA was extracted using Trizol reagent, and RNA quality was assessed on an Agilent 2100 Bioanalyzer. Amplification of TCR beta CDR3 regions was carried out from RNA transcripts. The first round of RT-PCR for the TCR CDR3 was performed with the HTBI primer set and the Qiagen OneStep RT-PCR kit. A second multiplex PCR round built the libraries, followed by size selection and purification. Sequencing of the libraries was done on an Illumina HiSeq2000 using paired-end 100 bp reads. As for the original processing: Raw data were processed with SOAPnuke, discarding reads with adapters, uncalled bases, mean Phred below 15, or no exact constant-primer or identifier match. High-quality paired reads were merged with COPE v1.2.5, and unique nucleotide sequences were defined as clonotypes. Clonotypes were aligned to IMGT TRBV, TRBD and TRBJ reference segments using MiTCR v1.1. The analysis included only V-J combinations with a frequency above 0.0001, which together covered over 98% of the repertoires. A TCS score was defined as the ratio of F50 (clonal expansion) to E x V (chaos), with BLOSUM62-based TCRdist applied between CDR3 peptides within each V-J. Welch's t-statistics and random forest reduced 514 V-J features to under 15, which were used in a naive Bayes classifier (R e1071). The public reads were quality trimmed at Q25 with fastp and then assembled into clones with MiXCR by TCRdb, keeping productive beta chains. CDR3 protein sequences are deduplicated, and each keeps its most common genes and DNA. The V and J calls were determined by TCRdb, not by the authors. The sample table holds roughly 420,000 distinct CDR3 sequences, of which around 13% were seen once. The ten largest clones represent about 4.9% of the sample.

Concerning this clonotype itself: Its specific antigen is unknown. Base quality data are lacking; no much larger clone is found one base away.

Trimming at the junction amounts to 5 bases on V and 5 bases on J, and the germline ends lie 19 bases apart. There are 16 amino acids in the CDR3, from cysteine to phenylalanine inclusive. Only the CDR3 portion is preserved as DNA: 48 bases, with reading frame beginning at the first base. The CDR1 and CDR2 encoded by the germline V gene (reference sequence) are LNHDA and SQIVND. This receptor was taken from a woman younger than 35 with Graves' hyperthyroidism. Rearrangement joined TRBV19 to TRBJ1-5; TRBD1 could be the D gene, as 5 bases match. The sequenced sample consisted of blood. The CDR3 protein sequence reads: CASSSLREVTHQPQHF. The nucleotides are TGTGCCAGTAGTTCCCTCAGGGAAGTCACGCATCAGCCCCAGCATTTT.